Sequencing of this TCR beta chain was carried out in a study of cytomegalovirus exposure and HLA in healthy donors. Notes on this clone: The antigen is not known.

Study-level findings and limits: Most TCR sequences were rare, but some public TCRs occurred in many donors.

CDR3 length: 17 amino acids. Germline CDR1 is SEHNR and CDR2 is FQNEAQ (reference sequence). Trimming at V came to 6 bases and at J to 5 bases, leaving 11 bases not matched to a gene. PCR used 60 Vbeta primers and 13 Jbeta primers. Sequencing used immunoSEQ multiplex PCR; TCRdb keeps in-frame clones, though not all of them. This sample has more than 110,000 clones; roughly 76% occur once, and the top ten carry about 15%. The sequencing sample was made of PBMCs. This receptor was identified in a human donor in good health. The V and J genes are TRBV7-9 and TRBJ2-7; TRBD2 agrees at 15 bases. CDR3 in amino acids: CASRSTGTSGRSDEQYF. The CDR3 region has the DNA TGTGCCAGCAGATCCACCGGGACTAGCGGGAGGTCGGACGAGCAGTACTTC. Supplemented by reference TRBV7-9 and TRBJ2-7, the full variable domain reads DTGVSQNPRHKITKRGQNVTFRCDPISEHNRLYWYRQTLGQGPEFLTYFQNEAQLEKSRLLSDRFSAERPKGSFSTLEIQRTEQGDSAMYLCASRSTGTSGRSDEQYFGPGTRLTVT.